These T cell receptor beta chains were read from a single sample in a study of PD-1 blockade in classical Hodgkin lymphoma. Data came from immunoSEQ multiplex PCR; TCRdb stores just in-frame clones and leaves some out. The top ten hold roughly 15% of the sample, which has 50,000 or so clones, approximately 70% seen once. The sequences come from peripheral blood mononuclear cells (PBMCs), collected before the second cycle of nivolumab. The receptors originated from a human donor with classical Hodgkin lymphoma. Each CDR3 is given with its conserved first and last residue. The D gene is left open where the match is weak. A row's size may be missing; if present it is once, few, many or a size class.

v_gene	abundance	d_gene	j_gene	CDR3aa	CDR3nt
TRBV5-6	.	TRBD1	TRBJ2-1	CASSFRDRGIYNEQFF	TGTGCCAGCAGCTTCCGGGACAGGGGAATCTACAATGAGCAGTTCTTC
TRBV27	.	.	TRBJ1-2	CASSLSSPSPFRGYTF	TGTGCCAGCAGTTTATCATCTCCATCTCCCTTTAGGGGCTACACCTTC
TRBV27	.	TRBD2	TRBJ2-1	CASSLVGGTVSSYSYNEQFF	TGTGCCAGCAGTCTTGTGGGGGGGACTGTCAGTTCGTACTCCTACAATGAGCAGTTCTTC
TRBV11-2	.	.	TRBJ1-5	CASSPSVGQPQHF	TGTGCCAGCAGCCCTTCCGTCGGTCAGCCCCAGCATTTT
TRBV6-5	.	.	TRBJ2-2	CASSLQGTTGELFF	TGTGCCAGCAGTCTACAGGGTACGACCGGGGAGCTGTTTTTT
TRBV6-6	.	TRBD1	TRBJ1-2	CASSYGTGEGYTF	TGTGCCAGCAGTTACGGTACAGGGGAGGGCTACACCTTC
TRBV5-1	.	TRBD2	TRBJ2-1	CASSLFGLAGYNEQFF	TGCGCCAGCAGCTTGTTCGGTCTAGCGGGCTACAATGAGCAGTTCTTC
TRBV19	.	.	TRBJ1-4	CASSIDVTANEKLFF	TGTGCCAGTAGTATAGATGTGACCGCAAATGAAAAACTGTTTTTT
TRBV5-1	.	.	TRBJ2-7	CASSLDGSYEQYF	TGCGCCAGCAGCTTGGACGGCTCCTACGAGCAGTACTTC
TRBV6-5	.	.	TRBJ1-5	CASRPSGIPQHF	TGTGCCAGCAGACCCTCAGGGATACCCCAGCATTTT
TRBV30	.	.	TRBJ1-1	CACCLNTEAFF	TGTGCCTGTTGTCTGAACACTGAAGCTTTCTTT
TRBV6-4	.	.	TRBJ1-2	CASSPNFSGDAGYTF	TGTGCCAGCAGTCCTAACTTTTCAGGGGATGCTGGCTACACCTTC
TRBV7-9	.	.	TRBJ2-1	CASSLPPSGEQFF	TGTGCCAGCAGCTTACCCCCTAGTGGGGAGCAGTTCTTC
TRBV2	few	TRBD2	TRBJ2-1	CASRWTSGSYEQFF	TGTGCCAGCAGATGGACTAGCGGGAGCTATGAGCAGTTCTTC
TRBV27	.	.	TRBJ2-5	CASSLPNTGYEETQYF	TGTGCCAGCAGTCTACCTAATACAGGTTATGAAGAGACCCAGTACTTC
TRBV11-3	once	.	TRBJ2-5	CASSFGSGASETQYF	TGTGCCAGCAGCTTCGGCTCGGGGGCAAGTGAGACCCAGTACTTC
TRBV5-4	few	TRBD2	TRBJ2-7	CASSLMPGTSGSYEQYF	TGTGCCAGCAGCCTGATGCCCGGGACTAGCGGCTCCTACGAGCAGTACTTC
TRBV18	.	.	TRBJ2-5	CASSVATGSKGETQYF	TGTGCCAGCTCAGTTGCCACCGGGTCGAAGGGAGAGACCCAGTACTTC
TRBV4-1	.	.	TRBJ1-1	CASSQDSVTEAFF	TGCGCCAGCAGCCAAGATTCGGTCACTGAAGCTTTCTTT
TRBV9	.	.	TRBJ2-3	CASSVRLGGPTDTQYF	TGTGCCAGCAGCGTACGGTTGGGAGGCCCCACAGATACGCAGTATTTT
TRBV7-9	.	.	TRBJ2-1	CASSLRYNEQFF	TGTGCCAGCAGCTTACGGTACAATGAGCAGTTCTTC
TRBV7-3	.	.	TRBJ2-7	CASSLDVGEQYF	TGTGCCAGCAGCTTAGATGTGGGCGAGCAGTACTTC
TRBV5-5	.	.	TRBJ2-3	CASSLRATSTDTQYF	TGTGCCAGCAGCTTGCGGGCAACTAGCACAGATACGCAGTATTTT
TRBV27	.	TRBD1	TRBJ2-4	CASSPGTGGAGAAKNIQYF	TGTGCCAGCAGTCCCGGGACAGGGGGCGCGGGAGCAGCCAAAAACATTCAGTACTTC
TRBV7-2	.	.	TRBJ1-2	CASSPRGEGYTF	TGTGCCAGCAGCCCTCGGGGCGAGGGCTACACCTTC
TRBV30	.	TRBD2	TRBJ2-1	CAYEGEGPYNEQFF	TGTGCCTACGAAGGGGAGGGCCCCTACAATGAGCAGTTCTTC
TRBV6-1	.	.	TRBJ2-3	CASSEQYGTDTQYF	TGTGCCAGCAGTGAACAGTACGGCACAGATACGCAGTATTTT
TRBV4-2	.	.	TRBJ2-7	CASSHPSGLSYEQYF	TGTGCCAGCAGCCACCCCAGCGGGCTCTCCTACGAGCAGTACTTC
TRBV6-1	.	.	TRBJ1-1	CASSERTRVNTEAFF	TGTGCCAGCAGTGAAAGGACCAGGGTGAACACTGAAGCTTTCTTT
TRBV5-6	few	.	TRBJ1-4	CASSVLGNPTNEKLFF	TGTGCCAGCAGCGTCCTCGGAAATCCAACTAATGAAAAACTGTTTTTT
TRBV27	.	.	TRBJ2-2	CASSPRLGGELFF	TGTGCCAGCAGTCCCCGTCTCGGCGGGGAGCTGTTTTTT
TRBV5-1	.	.	TRBJ2-7	CASRSIWGPYEQYF	TGCGCCAGCAGATCGATTTGGGGCCCTTACGAGCAGTACTTC
TRBV2	.	.	TRBJ1-1	CASSDDTLNMNRAFF	TGTGCCAGCAGTGACGACACGCTTAACATGAATCGGGCTTTCTTT
TRBV9	.	.	TRBJ2-3	CASSSRGDTTDTQYF	TGTGCCAGCAGCTCCCGCGGTGATACCACAGATACGCAGTATTTT
TRBV6-1	.	TRBD1	TRBJ1-2	CASSVGQPIFSYGYTF	TGTGCCAGCAGTGTGGGACAGCCAATATTTTCCTATGGCTACACCTTC
TRBV28	.	.	TRBJ2-2	CASSSTPNTGELFF	TGTGCCAGCAGTTCGACTCCTAACACCGGGGAGCTGTTTTTT
TRBV25-1	.	TRBD2	TRBJ2-6	CASTGGGLRANVLTF	TGTGCCAGCACGGGGGGGGGTTTAAGGGCCAACGTCCTGACTTTC
TRBV18	.	.	TRBJ2-7	CASSPSDAIEQYF	TGTGCCAGCTCACCATCTGATGCGATAGAGCAGTACTTC
TRBV28	.	TRBD2	TRBJ2-4	CASTPIVGIAGLAKNIQYF	TGTGCCAGCACTCCTATTGTCGGGATAGCGGGGCTAGCCAAAAACATTCAGTACTTC
TRBV27	few	.	TRBJ1-1	CASRHGGAGAFF	TGTGCCAGCAGGCATGGGGGCGCTGGGGCTTTCTTT
TRBV6-1	.	.	TRBJ2-7	CASSESWVGEQYF	TGTGCCAGCAGTGAGTCCTGGGTGGGGGAGCAGTACTTC
TRBV18	.	.	TRBJ2-3	CASSPFGGTDTQYF	TGTGCCAGCTCACCATTCGGGGGCACAGATACGCAGTATTTT
TRBV6-5	few	TRBD1	TRBJ1-5	CASSPTGAGQPQHF	TGTGCCAGCAGTCCAACAGGGGCTGGTCAGCCCCAGCATTTT
TRBV7-9	.	TRBD2	TRBJ2-3	CASSRGGSGTDTQYF	TGTGCCAGCAGCCGCGGGGGGTCCGGCACAGATACGCAGTATTTT
TRBV19	few	.	TRBJ1-5	CASQGRGNQPQHF	TGTGCCAGTCAGGGTAGAGGCAATCAGCCCCAGCATTTT
TRBV6-1	.	.	TRBJ2-3	CASSERTGGIPPDTQYF	TGTGCCAGCAGTGAAAGAACCGGGGGAATACCTCCAGATACGCAGTATTTT
TRBV27	few	.	TRBJ2-5	CASREGGRGPETQYF	TGTGCCAGCAGAGAGGGTGGGAGAGGGCCTGAGACCCAGTACTTC
TRBV27	few	TRBD1	TRBJ1-2	CASSPSPGQGTGGYTF	TGTGCCAGCAGTCCTAGCCCCGGACAGGGCACGGGTGGCTACACCTTC
TRBV7-2	.	TRBD2	TRBJ2-7	CASSLVAGEEQYF	TGTGCCAGCAGCTTAGTAGCGGGAGAGGAGCAGTACTTC
TRBV11-2	.	.	TRBJ2-5	CASSGVQAGETQYF	TGTGCCAGCAGTGGAGTCCAGGCAGGGGAGACCCAGTACTTC
TRBV19	few	.	TRBJ1-1	CASSIWGVGNTEAFF	TGTGCCAGTAGTATTTGGGGGGTTGGTAACACTGAAGCTTTCTTT
TRBV7-2	.	TRBD2	TRBJ2-7	CASSLAVAGAYEQYF	TGTGCCAGCAGCTTAGCTGTGGCGGGAGCCTACGAGCAGTACTTC
TRBV30	few	.	TRBJ2-1	CAWSGIYSYNEQFF	TGTGCCTGGAGTGGCATCTACTCCTACAATGAGCAGTTCTTC